Following are 27 T cell receptor beta chains from one sample sequenced in a study of CD8 T cells in ankylosing spondylitis. Via MiXCR, TCRdb re-called the 5' RACE reads, giving one row per CDR3 protein. The profile shows about 130,000 distinct CDR3 sequences, 6% to 8.5% of them singletons. Material: blood, either unsorted or a sorted T cell fraction (not recorded which). The receptors come from a male donor with ankylosing spondylitis or in good health (not recorded which).

This clonotype was recorded at least ten times. The chain combines TRBV5-1 with TRBJ1-5; D not certain. The CDR3 consists of 15 residues. In germline, CDR1 is SGHRS, CDR2 YFSETQ. V dropped 0 bases and J dropped 5 bases, with 12 bases sitting between them. The CDR3 sequence: CASSLAIPTDQPQHF. In nucleotides, the CDR3 is TGCGCCAGCAGCTTGGCCATCCCCACCGATCAGCCCCAGCATTTT.

The sample holds many counts of this clonotype. The chain employs TRBV5-1 and TRBJ2-7; 8 bases fit TRBD2. Trimming at V came to 4 bases and at J to 0 bases, leaving 9 bases not matched to a gene. The CDR3 sequence is 16 residues long. Germline loops: CDR1 SGHRS, CDR2 YFSETQ. The CDR3 DNA is TGCGCCAGCAGCCCACGGTGGGGGACTAGCTCCTACGAGCAGTACTTC. This encodes CASSPRWGTSSYEQYF.

This clonotype has more than one count but fewer than ten. At one end the junction does not follow the germline gene, possibly because of a read error. V gene TRBV7-7 combines with J gene TRBJ2-1; D might be TRBD2 (5 bases). From germline, CDR1 is SSHAT and CDR2 FNYEAQ (reference sequence). This CDR3 is built from 13 residues. The chain's CDR3 is CASSRGSYNEQFF. The CDR3, as DNA: TGTGCTAGCAGCCGGGGATCCTACAATGAGCAGTTCTTC.

At least ten counts were recorded for this clonotype. This chain uses TRBV5-1 with TRBJ2-1; D gene ambiguous. The V gene's germline CDR1 is SGHRS and CDR2 YFSETQ. Deletions cut 5 bases from V and 7 bases from J, with 10 bases between. The CDR3 has 12 amino acids. The CDR3 is CASSWAQNEQFF. The DNA of the CDR3 is TGCGCCAGCAGTTGGGCCCAGAATGAGCAGTTCTTC.

Ten or more counts support this clonotype. CDR3: CSARGGRIRNEKLFF. In nucleotides, the CDR3 is TGCAGCGCCCGGGGGGGGCGCATTCGGAATGAAAAACTGTTTTTT. This chain uses TRBV29-1 with TRBJ1-4; tentative D call: TRBD1 (6 bases). The CDR3 is 15 amino acids. Trimming cost V 7 bases and J 5 bases, with 20 bases left between them. In germline, CDR1 is SQVTM, CDR2 ANQGSEA.

This clonotype was counted at least ten times. CDR3 coding DNA: TGCAGCGTAGACAGGGGCGAACAAGAGACCCAGTACTTC. Translating it yields CSVDRGEQETQYF. The V and J genes are TRBV29-1 and TRBJ2-5; 8 bases match TRBD1. CDR3 length equals 13 residues. Unmatched junction bases numbered 5, after V lost 6 bases and J lost 2 bases. Germline values: CDR1 SQVTM, CDR2 ANQGSEA.

This clonotype was observed at least ten times. This chain connects TRBV12-3 or TRBV12-4 to TRBJ1-5; unclear D gene. The V and J ends lost 7 bases and 0 bases respectively, with 7 bases between them. The CDR3 has 13 amino acids. CDR3: CASIRNSNQPQHF. The CDR3 DNA follows: TGTGCCAGCATTCGTAATAGCAATCAGCCCCAGCATTTT.

Many counts were recorded for this clonotype. This sequence joins TRBV7-9 and TRBJ2-7; unclear D gene. Between the trimmed V and J ends, which lost 2 bases and 6 bases, there was a span of 14 bases. CDR1 and CDR2 (germline): SEHNR, FQNEAQ (reference sequence). This CDR3 region has 14 residues. CDR3 bases: TGTGCCAGCAGCTTAAGTGGTAGTCTGATCGAGCAGTACTTC. Translating gives CASSLSGSLIEQYF.

This clonotype was found many times. The chain couples TRBV3-1 to TRBJ1-2; weak D call: TRBD1 (5 bases). Germline CDR1 reads LGHDT; CDR2 reads YNNKEL (reference sequence). V lost 0 bases and J 4 bases, leaving 6 bases between the germline ends. The length of the CDR3 is 13 residues. The CDR3 spells CASSQDDSYGYTF. The CDR3 DNA reads as TGTGCCAGCAGCCAAGATGACAGCTATGGCTACACCTTC.

This clonotype showed up many times. This rearrangement joins TRBV7-2 to TRBJ2-7; D perhaps matches TRBD2 (6 bases). The ends were cut back, 7 bases at V and 6 bases at J, with 13 bases in the middle. The CDR3 runs to 12 residues. CDR1 SGHTA and CDR2 FQGNSA come from the germline V gene. The CDR3 region has the DNA TGTGCCAGCACCCTTAGCGGACGCGAGCAGTACTTC. It encodes CASTLSGREQYF.

This clonotype appeared many times. This chain joins TRBV11-2 and TRBJ2-4; 8 bases map to TRBD2. There are 20 residues in the CDR3. From germline, CDR1 is SGHAT and CDR2 FQNNGV. V was pared by 8 bases and J by 1 base, with 22 bases of the junction left unmatched. In DNA, the CDR3 is TGTGCCAGCCCAGAGTCTTCGGGAGGGAATTCGAGTTTCGCCAAAAACATTCAGTACTTC. Its translation is CASPESSGGNSSFAKNIQYF.

This clonotype occurred many times. The chain recombines TRBV20-1 with TRBJ2-7, with 7 bases that match TRBD1. CDR1 is DFQATT, CDR2 SNEGSKA, per germline (reference sequence). Losses at the gene ends were 6 bases for V and 0 bases for J; bases not matched to a gene: 5. The CDR3 extends over 13 amino acids. The CDR3 here is CSAERDSSYEQYF. The CDR3 DNA reads as TGCAGTGCGGAACGGGACAGCTCCTACGAGCAGTACTTC.

In this sample, this clonotype turned up many times. V usage is TRBV11-2 and J usage is TRBJ2-3; D may be TRBD2 (5 bases). V was trimmed by 5 bases and J by 5 bases, leaving 14 bases between them. This CDR3 has 14 amino acids. Germline CDR1 is SGHAT and CDR2 is FQNNGV. The CDR3 DNA sequence: TGTGCCAGCAGCCCCACTAGAGAGGTAGATACGCAGTATTTT. This gives the protein CASSPTREVDTQYF.

The table lists this clonotype with many counts. This chain connects TRBV29-1 to TRBJ1-5; TRBD1 might be the D (6 bases). V lost 5 bases to trimming and J lost 5 bases, with 16 bases between them. Germline V gene sequence: CDR1 SQVTM, CDR2 ANQGSEA. This CDR3 spans 14 amino acids. The CDR3, as DNA: TGCAGCGTTCAAGCACAGGGATTCGATCAGCCCCAGCATTTT. Its protein product is CSVQAQGFDQPQHF.

The table lists this clonotype with many counts. This chain joins TRBV5-1 and TRBJ1-1; D uncertain. With 0 bases removed from V and 1 base from J, the gap between germline ends came to 4 bases. This CDR3 has 13 residues. Per germline, CDR1 SGHRS and CDR2 YFSETQ. The CDR3 loop is CASSLEKNTEAFF. The CDR3 DNA is TGCGCCAGCAGCTTGGAGAAGAACACTGAAGCTTTCTTT.

This clonotype was picked up many times. The chain carries TRBV5-1 and TRBJ2-5, with D maybe TRBD1 (5 bases). Trimming pared 0 bases from V and 3 bases from J, leaving 6 bases between. CDR1 is SGHRS, CDR2 YFSETQ, per germline. This CDR3 is built from 13 residues. In DNA, the CDR3 is TGCGCCAGCAGCTTGGCGACAGAAGAGACCCAGTACTTC. This encodes CASSLATEETQYF.

This clonotype appeared a few times. The CDR3 spells CASSQSYGGYEQYF. The CDR3 nucleotides read TGTGCCAGCAGCCAAAGCTACGGCGGCTACGAGCAGTACTTC. The chain couples TRBV3-1 to TRBJ2-7; the D is unclear. Germline loops: CDR1 LGHDT, CDR2 YNNKEL (reference sequence). Trimming removed 2 bases from V and 3 bases from J, with 11 bases in between. This CDR3 region has 14 residues.

This clonotype showed up many times. The junction departs from the called germline gene at one end, perhaps through a read error. The chain carries TRBV7-2 and TRBJ2-1; TRBD2 aligns across 11 bases. This CDR3 comprises 13 residues. Germline CDR1 and CDR2: SGHTA and FQGNSA. DNA of the CDR3: TGTGCCAGCAGCCCGAGAGTTAGCGGGGGGGCTATCTTC. Its translation is CASSPRVSGGAIF.

In this sample, this clonotype turned up many times. The V call is TRBV29-1, the J call TRBJ1-1, with 9 nucleotides matching TRBD1. The germline V gene encodes CDR1 SQVTM and CDR2 ANQGSEA. Trimming took 8 bases from V and 0 from J; bases not matched to a gene: 13. CDR3 length: 16 amino acids. DNA for the CDR3: TGCAGCCCCATGGGACAGGGAACGACCATGAACACTGAAGCTTTCTTT. It yields the protein CSPMGQGTTMNTEAFF.

This clonotype was counted ten times or more. This chain uses TRBV5-1 with TRBJ2-3; weak D call: TRBD1 (5 bases). The CDR3 totals 15 residues. V lost 3 bases and J 2 bases, leaving 13 bases between the germline ends. CDR1 is SGHRS, CDR2 YFSETQ, per germline. The CDR3 coding sequence is TGCGCCAGCAGCTCTGTAAGTGGGGCCACAGATACGCAGTATTTT. Translation: CASSSVSGATDTQYF. The entire variable domain, with the rest obtained from reference TRBV5-1 and TRBJ2-3, is as follows: KAGVTQTPRYLIKTRGQQVTLSCSPISGHRSVSWYQQTPGQGLQFLFEYFSETQRNKGNFPGRFSGRQFSNSRSEMNVSTLELGDSALYLCASSSVSGATDTQYFGPGTRLTVL.

At least ten counts were recorded for this clonotype. This chain uses TRBV2 with TRBJ2-7; TRBD1 matches at 11 bases. Germline V gene lookup returns CDR1 SNHLY and CDR2 FYNNEI. The CDR3 consists of 13 residues. The V gene end was trimmed by 10 bases and the J gene end by 3 bases; junction bases not matched to a gene: 5. The CDR3 nucleotides are TGTGCCACTGGAGGGACAGGGGGCTACGAGCAGTACTTC. Protein: CATGGTGGYEQYF. Full variable domain (rest looked up from reference TRBV2 and TRBJ2-7): EPEVTQTPSHQVTQMGQEVILRCVPISNHLYFYWYRQILGQKVEFLVSFYNNEISEKSEIFDDQFSVERPDGSNFTLKIRSTKLEDSAMYFCATGGTGGYEQYFGPGTRLTVT.

In its sample, this clonotype was seen many times. V is TRBV20-1 and J is TRBJ1-1, with TRBD1 identical over 7 bases. V dropped 5 bases and J dropped 3; count of bases not matched to a gene: 9. Germline V gene sequence: CDR1 DFQATT, CDR2 SNEGSKA (reference sequence). There are 14 residues in the CDR3. DNA for the CDR3: TGCAGTGCTCCCAGGGGGTTGACGGACACTGAAGCTTTCTTT. Protein sequence: CSAPRGLTDTEAFF.

This clonotype was picked up many times. V and J are TRBV28 and TRBJ1-6; D might be TRBD1 (5 bases). Germline loops: CDR1 MDHEN, CDR2 SYDVKM. The germline V and J ends were trimmed by 3 bases and 8 bases, with 11 bases remaining between them. The CDR3 runs to 14 residues. The CDR3, as DNA: TGTGCCAGCAGTTTGGGGGGAAGGGATTCACCCCTCCACTTT. Its translation: CASSLGGRDSPLHF.

This clonotype showed up just a few times. The rearrangement uses TRBV7-3 and TRBJ2-7; D possibly uses TRBD1 or TRBD2 (5 bases each). Germline V lookup: CDR1 SGHTA, CDR2 FQGTGA. CDR3 length equals 15 residues. V was clipped by 5 bases and J by 4 bases, with 18 bases between them. The CDR3 loop is CASSLGTGTAYEQYF. The DNA of the CDR3 is TGTGCCAGCAGCCTAGGAACCGGGACGGCTTACGAGCAGTACTTC.

This clonotype showed up many times. The chain combines TRBV10-3 with TRBJ2-5; 8 nucleotides line up with TRBD1. Germline V CDR1 and CDR2: ENHRY, SYGVKD. V shed 2 bases and J 1 base; nucleotides not matched to a gene: 0. The CDR3 consists of 14 residues. CDR3 nucleotide sequence: TGTGCCATCAGTGAGGGGACAGGCCAAGAGACCCAGTACTTC. This encodes CAISEGTGQETQYF.

This clonotype was found many times. The DNA for the CDR3 is TGTGCCAGCAGCTTAGACGGGATGCGGGGGGAGCTGTTTTTT. Translating it yields CASSLDGMRGELFF. The chain combines TRBV11-2 with TRBJ2-2; D is perhaps TRBD2 (5 bases). Germline lookup yields CDR1 SGHAT and CDR2 FQNNGV. V was pared by 0 bases and J by 8 bases, with 10 bases between. This CDR3 is built from 14 residues.

This clonotype appeared many times. The rearrangement links TRBV12-3 or TRBV12-4 to TRBJ2-7, with 7 bases aligning to TRBD1. The CDR3 contains 14 residues. Trimming at V came to 1 base and at J to 7 bases, leaving 7 bases not matched to a gene. The CDR3 DNA reads as TGTGCCAGCAGTTTAGGGGGACAGCTGAGGGAGCAGTACTTC. It translates to CASSLGGQLREQYF.